A selection of T cell receptor delta chains follows, all from one sample in a study of gamma-delta chains in newborns, infants, children. With CATT, TCRdb re-called clones from the reads. Of some 2,500 delta-chain clones listed, approximately 44% are singletons. The material was blood, obtained at baseline. The receptor source for this set is a child who received the measles vaccine. Each CDR3 is given with its conserved first and last residue. A D gene is named only where the DNA matches it firmly. Clone sizes are given selectively: once, few, many, or a class where the clone is expanded.

v_call	j_call	clone_size	d_call	cdr3_nt	cdr3_aa
TRDV1	TRDJ1	.	TRDD3	TGTGCTCTTGGGGCCCCTTTTCCTACGCTCTGGGGGATTAGTATCGATAAACTCATCTTT	CALGAPFPTLWGISIDKLIF
TRDV1	TRDJ1	.	TRDD3	TGTGCTCTTGGGGCCCCTTCCGTGGGGGATAACGCCACCGATAAACTCATCTTT	CALGAPSVGDNATDKLIF
TRDV3	TRDJ1	.	.	TGTGCCCTTTCGGGACGAGGAGGTGGCACCGATAAACTCATCTTC	CALSGRGGGTDKLIF
TRDV1	TRDJ1	.	.	TGTGCTCTTGGGGAACGGGCCTTTTTT	CALGERAFF
TRDV1	TRDJ1	.	TRDD3	TGTGCTCTTGGGGAAAGGGCCTTCCAGGCTACTGGGGGACTGTACACCGATAAACTCATCTTT	CALGERAFQATGGLYTDKLIF
TRDV1	TRDJ1	.	TRDD2	TGTGCTCTTGGGGAACTACACACCTTCCTACGGGGGGATCCGTACACCGATAAACTCATCTTT	CALGELHTFLRGDPYTDKLIF
TRDV1	TRDJ1	.	.	TGTGCTCTTGGGGAACTGGTCCCCTTTCGTACTAGGAATAAACTCATCTTT	CALGELVPFRTRNKLIF
TRAV29/DV5	TRDJ1	few	TRDD3	TGTGCAGCAAGCCTTCCCTCTACGCCCTGTGTACTGGGGGCCATGTACACCGATAAACTCATCTTT	CAASLPSTPCVLGAMYTDKLIF
TRDV1	TRDJ1	few	.	TGTGCTCTTGGGGAGATCCTTCCTACTAGTACTGGGGGTCCGTACACCGATAAACTCATCTTT	CALGEILPTSTGGPYTDKLIF
TRDV1	TRDJ1	few	TRDD3	TGTGCTCTTGGGGACTCAGGCTGGGGGATACGAATAGGGAGTCGGGGGACCGATAAACTCATCTTT	CALGDSGWGIRIGSRGTDKLIF
TRDV2	TRDJ3	medium-sized	TRDD3	TGTGCCTGTGACACCTTGGGGGATAGCTCCTGGGACACCCGACAGATGTTTTTC	CACDTLGDSSWDTRQMFF
TRDV2	TRDJ1	large	TRDD3	TGTGCCTGTGACAAAGAGTTACTGGGGGATACGCGGAAAGAACTCATCTTT	CACDKELLGDTRKELIF
TRDV1	TRDJ1	.	TRDD3	TGTGCTCTTGGGGATTTCCTACGACTCCCCTACTGGGGGACCTCGGGGATAGATAAACTCATCTTT	CALGDFLRLPYWGTSGIDKLIF
TRDV1	TRDJ1	.	.	TGTGCTTTTGGGGAACCGCGTATCGTTCGACGGACCGATAAACTCATCTTT	CAFGEPRIVRRTDKLIF
TRDV1	TRDJ3	medium-sized	.	TGTGCTCTTGGGAAGGGGCGAGGGGCTCCCTGGGACACCCGACAGATGTTTTTC	CALGKGRGAPWDTRQMFF
TRDV3	TRDJ1	.	TRDD3	TGTGCCTTTAGCTGGGAGGTCCTACGTGAGGGGATACGCCTTTACACCGATAAACTCATCTTT	CAFSWEVLREGIRLYTDKLIF
TRDV1	TRDJ1	.	TRDD3	TGTGCTCTTGGCGGGGGACCCCTTCCTCCGATTACTGGGGGATACCAGCTCATCTTT	CALGGGPLPPITGGYQLIF
TRDV2	TRDJ3	.	.	TGTGCCTGTGACACCGTGGGGACCGCCTCCTGGGGCACCCGACGGATGTTTTTC	CACDTVGTASWGTRRMFF
TRDV1	TRDJ1	few	.	TGTGCTCTTGGATACGGAGGGCTACCAACCGATAAACTCATCTTT	CALGYGGLPTDKLIF
TRDV1	TRDJ1	few	.	TGTGCTCTTGGGGAAACAGTGTACTGGGTAGTAGATAAACTCATCTTT	CALGETVYWVVDKLIF
TRDV2	TRDJ3	large	TRDD3	TGTGCCTGTGACCGACTGGGGGATAAAAGGTCCTGGGACACCCGACAGATGTTTTTC	CACDRLGDKRSWDTRQMFF
TRDV1	TRDJ2	.	.	TGTGCTCTTGGGGAACTAGGTGGGTTATCTTTAAGGCTTGGTTTAGCTTTGACAGCACAACTCTTCTTT	CALGELGGLSLRLGLALTAQLFF
TRDV1	TRDJ1	few	TRDD3	TGTGCTCTTGGGGAAAATTCTCGACCTCCGTACTGGGGGATACAAGGTAAACTCATCTTT	CALGENSRPPYWGIQGKLIF
TRDV1	TRDJ1	.	TRDD3	TGTGCTCTTGGGGAACTAACTCGACTAGGGGATACGGACACCGATAAACTCATCTTT	CALGELTRLGDTDTDKLIF
TRDV1	TRDJ1	medium-sized	TRDD3	TGTGCTCTTGGGGAACACTGGGGGATCAGGTCCGATAAACTCATCTTT	CALGEHWGIRSDKLIF
TRDV3	TRDJ1	few	.	TGTGCCTTTCGAACGGTCCCCCTGAAGTTCCCTAGCGGCCGGGTTCCTTACACCGATAAACTCATCTTT	CAFRTVPLKFPSGRVPYTDKLIF
TRDV3	TRDJ1	.	TRDD3	TGTGCCTTTAATGGGCCTACTGGGGGATACGAGGAGGGTAAACTCATCTTT	CAFNGPTGGYEEGKLIF
TRAV29/DV5	TRDJ1	.	TRDD3	TGTGCAGCAAGTAGCCTCTCCTCGGAGTGGTCTGGGGGATTTACCCAGCGATACACCGATAAACTCATCTTT	CAASSLSSEWSGGFTQRYTDKLIF
TRDV1	TRDJ1	few	.	TGTGCTCTTGGGGAACTCCAGGATAAGTCCGATAAACTCATCTTT	CALGELQDKSDKLIF
TRDV1	TRDJ1	once	TRDD3	TGTGCTCTTGGAGAACTAACTCGACTGGGGGATACGGACACCGATAAACTCATCTTT	CALGELTRLGDTDTDKLIF
TRDV1	TRDJ1	few	.	TGTGCTCTTGGGGAACTGGTCCCCTTTCGTACTGGGAATAAACTCATCTTT	CALGELVPFRTGNKLIF
TRAV29/DV5	TRDJ1	medium-sized	.	TGTGCAGCATCCTTGGCCCAGTTCGATAAACTCATCTTT	CAASLAQFDKLIF
TRAV29/DV5	TRDJ1	medium-sized	TRDD3	TGTGCAGTGGGAACTACCGCGGGCGGGGGATACCCCCCGTACGGCACCGATAAACTCATCTTT	CAVGTTAGGGYPPYGTDKLIF
TRDV2	TRDJ3	.	TRDD3	TGCGCCTGTGACACCCTACTACTGGGGGAGAGCTCCTGGGACACCCGACAGATGTTTTTC	CACDTLLLGESSWDTRQMFF
TRDV2	TRDJ3	.	TRDD3	TGTGCCTGTGACCTACTGGGGGATACCCAAAGCCCCTGGGACACCCGACAGATGTTTTTC	CACDLLGDTQSPWDTRQMFF
TRDV1	TRDJ2	.	TRDD3	TGTGCTCTTGGGCGGTATTTAGGGTATGCTGGGGGGCCAGCTTTGACAGCAGAACTCTTCTTT	CALGRYLGYAGGPALTAELFF
TRDV1	TRDJ1	few	TRDD2	TGTGCTCTTGGGAAACCCTTCCTACTCTGGCATAAGAAACCTCACCTCACCTACACCGATAAACTCATCTTT	CALGKPFLLWHKKPHLTYTDKLIF
TRDV3	TRDJ1	medium-sized	TRDD3	TGTGCCCTCCGGGGCGGGTACTGGGGGCTCTGGTACACCGATAAACTCATCTTT	CALRGGYWGLWYTDKLIF
TRDV1	TRDJ1	few	TRDD3	TGTGCTCTTGGGGAATTGACCGAGGCGTTATTGACTGGGGGATACGGTAAACTCATCTTT	CALGELTEALLTGGYGKLIF
TRDV1	TRDJ3	.	.	TGTGCTCTTGTGAAAATAGGGGATAGCTCCTGGGGCACCCGACAGATGTTTTTC	CALVKIGDSSWGTRQMFF
TRAV29/DV5	TRDJ1	large	.	TGTGCAGCAATCCAGTACACCGATAAACTCATCTTT	CAAIQYTDKLIF
TRDV2	TRDJ1	large	TRDD3	TGTGCCTGTGACGGCCTTACTGGGGGACCCAACACCGATAAACTCATCTTT	CACDGLTGGPNTDKLIF
TRDV2	TRDJ3	large	.	TGTGCCTGTGACACCGTACTGGAGAGCTCCTGGGACACCCGACAGATGTTTTTC	CACDTVLESSWDTRQMFF
TRDV1	TRDJ2	.	TRDD3	TGTGCTCTTGGGGAACTAGTCTATGACTGGTTTTGGCTGGGGGATACATGGGGAGCACAACTCTTCTTT	CALGELVYDWFWLGDTWGAQLFF
TRDV1	TRDJ1	few	TRDD3	TGTGCTCTTGGGGAGTCCCACTCGTTTGCTATACTGGGGGTTCAGTACACCGATAAACTCATCTTT	CALGESHSFAILGVQYTDKLIF
TRDV1	TRDJ1	few	TRDD3	TGTGCTCTTGGGATCCTCCTTTCCCGTACTGGGGGGATAAGCAAGAGCGAGTACACCGATAAACTCATCTTT	CALGILLSRTGGISKSEYTDKLIF
TRDV1	TRDJ1	few	TRDD3	TGTGCTCTTGGGGAACTCTATACTGGGGGTCTTTTGCCCAAATACACCGATAAACTCATCTTT	CALGELYTGGLLPKYTDKLIF
TRDV1	TRDJ1	.	TRDD3	TGTGCTCTTGGGGAACTAACCCGAAACTGGGGGATATTACGGCTCATCTTC	CALGELTRNWGILRLIF
TRDV2	TRDJ1	.	TRDD3	TGTGCCTGTGACACCGAGCTGGGGATACGGGGCGATAAACTCATCTTT	CACDTELGIRGDKLIF
TRDV2	TRDJ1	.	TRDD3	TGTGCCTGTGACAAAGAGTTACTGGGGGATACGCGGAAAAAACTCATCTTT	CACDKELLGDTRKKLIF
TRDV1	TRDJ1	few	TRDD3	TGTGCTCTTGGAGAGCGAGGCTTCCTCCCTCCTATTTACTGGGGGTCCCCTAGAGAAGAACTCATCTTT	CALGERGFLPPIYWGSPREELIF
TRDV1	TRDJ1	few	.	TGTGCTCTTGGGGAACTGAATAGCCTTCCCAGGCTCTCCTACACCGATAAACTCATCTTT	CALGELNSLPRLSYTDKLIF
TRDV1	TRDJ1	.	TRDD3	TGTGCTCTTGGGGAGCCGGGCCTTCCTCCCCTATTTTACTGGGGGATACTCCCTACCGATAAACTCATCTTT	CALGEPGLPPLFYWGILPTDKLIF
TRDV3	TRDJ1	.	.	TGTGCCTATCTTCCTCATCTGGGGACCTCGGCTTTTTCGTACACCGATAAACTCATCTTT	CAYLPHLGTSAFSYTDKLIF
TRDV1	TRDJ1	few	.	TGTGCTCTTGGGGAACTGGGACATTCGGACACCGATAAACTCATCTTT	CALGELGHSDTDKLIF